The clone carrying this TCR beta chain has ten or more counts. Template material for amplifying TCR beta CDR3 regions consisted of RNA transcripts. TCR CDR3 underwent first-round RT-PCR with the HTBI primer set. TCRdb used MiXCR to reprocess the multiplex PCR reads, holding one entry per CDR3 protein. The table records roughly 650,000 distinct CDR3 sequences, around 15% of them present only once. The data derive from a study of T cells in Graves' hyperthyroidism and ophthalmopathy. The V gene lost 2 bases and the J gene lost 4 bases, with 8 bases spanning the gap. Germline-derived CDR1 and CDR2 are LGHDT and YNNKEL (reference sequence). The CDR3 has 13 amino acids.

J is TRBJ1-2 and V is TRBV3-1, with D possibly matching TRBD1 (5 bases). The TCR sequence derives from a woman aged 40 to 50 with Graves' ophthalmopathy. The sample taken for sequencing was blood. The CDR3 DNA sequence: TGTGCCAGCAGCCAACAGGGACGCTATGGCTACACCTTC. It codes for CASSQQGRYGYTF. The full variable domain, in which reference TRBV3-1 and TRBJ1-2 provide the parts outside the CDR3, is DTAVSQTPKYLVTQMGNDKSIKCEQNLGHDTMYWYKQDSKKFLKIMFSYNNKELIINETVPNRFSPKSPDKAHLNLHINSLELGDSAVYFCASSQQGRYGYTFGSGTRLTVV.